These 30 T cell receptor beta chains originate from one sample sequenced in a study of blood T cell repertoires in COVID-19. Only in-frame clones appear in the TCRdb table, and some are missing; sequencing was by immunoSEQ multiplex PCR. The data show a few hundred thousand clones, more than 75% seen once. Sequencing was done on a sample of PBMCs or T cells enriched from blood (not recorded which). The receptors stem from a woman in her 50s who had recovered from COVID-19.

V gene TRBV6-5 combines with J gene TRBJ1-4, with 9 positions matching TRBD1. V was pared by 6 bases and J by 4 bases, with 6 bases of the junction left unmatched. This CDR3 spans 15 amino acids. The germline V gene has CDR1 MNHEY and CDR2 SVGAGI. The CDR3 loop is CASSPGQGHNEKLFF. For the CDR3, the DNA is TGTGCCAGCAGCCCGGGACAGGGCCATAATGAAAAACTGTTTTTT.

The chain uses TRBV4-2 and TRBJ2-4; 8 positions match TRBD2. The CDR3 spans 14 residues. V lost 0 bases, J lost 8 bases, and 3 bases stayed unmatched. Per germline, CDR1 LGHNA and CDR2 YNFKEQ. CDR3 sequence reads: CASSQEVGRDIQYF. In nucleotides, the CDR3 is TGTGCCAGCAGCCAAGAAGTCGGGAGGGACATTCAGTACTTC.

The chain has TRBV6-4 and TRBJ2-7; 8 bases fit TRBD2. CDR1 and CDR2 (germline): MRHNA, SNTAGT. V gave up 4 bases and J gave up 0 bases; unmatched junction bases: 5. The CDR3 length is 15 residues. The CDR3 nucleotides are TGTGCCAGCAGTGCCGGGACTAGTGGCTCCTACGAGCAGTACTTC. It is translated as CASSAGTSGSYEQYF.

In the case of this clone: In the same sample, other DNA sequences code for this CDR3. This rearrangement joins TRBV7-2 to TRBJ1-5; maybe TRBD1 (6 bases). CDR1 is SGHTA and CDR2 is FQGNSA in the germline V gene. The V gene lost 1 base and the J gene lost 1 base, with 8 bases spanning the gap. CDR3 length: 15 residues. The CDR3, as DNA: TGTGCCAGCAGCTTAGTCGGACAGAGCAATCAGCCCCAGCATTTT. Translated, it gives CASSLVGQSNQPQHF.

The chain is built from TRBV12-5 and TRBJ1-5; unclear D gene. Trimming removed 0 bases at V and 0 bases at J, with 12 bases between. The CDR3 has 17 amino acids. Per germline, CDR1 LGHNT and CDR2 FRNRAP. The chain's CDR3 is CASGLVLRDTSNQPQHF. The CDR3 DNA sequence: TGTGCTAGTGGTTTGGTACTGAGGGATACTAGCAATCAGCCCCAGCATTTT. Full variable domain (remainder filled in from reference TRBV12-5 and TRBJ1-5): DARVTQTPRHKVTEMGQEVTMRCQPILGHNTVFWYRQTMMQGLELLAYFRNRAPLDDSGMPKDRFSAEMPDATLATLKIQPSEPRDSAVYFCASGLVLRDTSNQPQHFGDGTRLSIL.

CDR3 DNA: TGTGCCAGCAGTAGCGGGATCCAAGAGACCCAGTACTTC. Its translation is CASSSGIQETQYF. V and J are TRBV9 and TRBJ2-5; TRBD2 matches 8 bases. The CDR3 extends over 13 amino acids. CDR1 and CDR2 (germline): SGDLS, YYNGEE. The J segment lost 1 base and the V segment lost 5 bases, leaving 1 base of the junction unmatched.

The chain is built from TRBV7-9 and TRBJ2-7, with 7 bases lining up with TRBD2. From germline, CDR1 is SEHNR and CDR2 FQNEAQ (reference sequence). V trimming: 3 bases; J trimming: 5 bases; junction bases outside the gene matches: 16. This CDR3 region has 17 residues. The CDR3 here is CASSFLSSGGTRDEQYF. In DNA form, the CDR3 reads TGTGCCAGCAGCTTCTTATCCTCGGGAGGAACCCGGGACGAGCAGTACTTC.

Here the CDR3 reads CASSEVIGGQGPDEQFF. As DNA, the CDR3 is TGTGCCAGCAGTGAAGTAATAGGGGGACAGGGTCCAGATGAGCAGTTCTTC. The V call is TRBV6-1, the J call TRBJ2-1; TRBD1 matches 9 bases. The CDR3 has 17 amino acids. The V gene end was trimmed by 1 base and the J gene end by 8 bases; junction bases not matched to a gene: 12. Germline lookup yields CDR1 MNHNS and CDR2 SASEGT.

This sequence joins TRBV19 and TRBJ2-6; TRBD1 is a possible D gene (6 bases). Germline assignment: CDR1 LNHDA and CDR2 SQIVND (reference sequence). This CDR3 has 15 residues. The V and J ends lost 6 bases and 0 bases respectively, with 9 bases between them. The CDR3 loop reads CASRDRSSGANVLTF. CDR3 in DNA: TGTGCCAGTAGAGACAGGTCCTCTGGGGCCAACGTCCTGACTTTC.

The chain employs TRBV7-3 and TRBJ2-2; no reliable D call. In germline, CDR1 is SGHTA, CDR2 FQGTGA. This CDR3 region has 16 residues. V was clipped by 4 bases and J by 6 bases, with 18 bases between them. CDR3 in amino acids: CASSSRPPSVSGELFF. The CDR3 nucleotides read TGTGCCAGCAGCTCCCGACCCCCTAGTGTCTCCGGGGAGCTGTTTTTT.

This rearrangement joins TRBV5-1 to TRBJ2-7; the match to TRBD1 covers 10 bases. J lost 2 bases, V lost 4 bases, and 3 bases had no gene match. This CDR3 has 14 amino acids. Germline-derived CDR1 and CDR2 are SGHRS and YFSETQ. CDR3 in amino acids: CASSEDRGTYEQYF. The DNA for the CDR3 is TGCGCCAGCAGCGAGGACAGGGGGACCTACGAGCAGTACTTC.

The chain employs TRBV19 and TRBJ1-2; 10 bases align to TRBD1. Per germline, CDR1 LNHDA and CDR2 SQIVND (reference sequence). This CDR3 spans 16 amino acids. The trim removed 7 bases at V and 7 bases at J, leaving 15 bases unmatched. The CDR3 sequence: CASIGTKTGGVVGYTF. The CDR3 nucleotides read TGTGCCAGTATAGGAACGAAGACAGGGGGCGTTGTTGGCTACACCTTC. Looking up the rest from reference TRBV19 and TRBJ1-2 gives the full variable domain: DGGITQSPKYLFRKEGQNVTLSCEQNLNHDAMYWYRQDPGQGLRLIYYSQIVNDFQKGDIAEGYSVSREKKESFPLTVTSAQKNPTAFYLCASIGTKTGGVVGYTFGSGTRLTVV.

The rearrangement links TRBV5-1 to TRBJ2-1; 8 nucleotides match TRBD1. CDR1 is SGHRS and CDR2 is YFSETQ in the germline V gene. The V and J ends lost 2 bases and 3 bases, in that order; junction bases with no gene match: 4. The CDR3 loop spans 15 amino acids. This chain's CDR3 is CASSFEDRVYNEQFF. CDR3 sequence (DNA): TGCGCCAGCAGCTTTGAGGACAGGGTCTACAATGAGCAGTTCTTC.

The chain joins TRBV5-1 to TRBJ2-5; TRBD2 agrees at 14 bases. CDR3 size: 18 residues. Per the germline V gene, CDR1 is SGHRS and CDR2 is YFSETQ. The J segment lost 2 bases and the V segment lost 0 bases, leaving 6 bases of the junction unmatched. CDR3: CASSLGGTSGSGQETQYF. CDR3 DNA sequence: TGCGCCAGCAGCTTGGGGGGGACTAGCGGGAGTGGGCAAGAGACCCAGTACTTC.

The chain joins TRBV14 to TRBJ2-1, with 11 positions matching TRBD2. V shed 3 bases and J 6 bases; nucleotides not matched to a gene: 4. The germline V gene encodes CDR1 SGHDN and CDR2 FVKESK. CDR3 length: 15 residues. CDR3 DNA: TGTGCCAGCAGCCAGACTAGCGGGGCATTCAATGAGCAGTTCTTC. It specifies CASSQTSGAFNEQFF.

Comment on this clone: This sample also contains other DNA sequences that code for the same CDR3. V is TRBV10-3 and J is TRBJ1-4, with 10 bases fitting TRBD1. The junction had 1 base not matched to a gene; V was cut back by 6 bases and J by 6 bases. CDR1 ENHRY and CDR2 SYGVKD come from the germline V gene. The CDR3 covers 13 residues. Here the CDR3 DNA reads TGTGCCATCAGGGACAGGGGGGATGAAAAACTGTTTTTT. Translated: CAIRDRGDEKLFF.

The CDR3 nucleotides are TGTGCCAGCAGTGATTTTTTGGCCGTATACGGCGGGCTGTTTTTT. Translated: CASSDFLAVYGGLFF. V usage is TRBV6-1 and J usage is TRBJ2-2, with D unresolved. Trimming pared 3 bases from V and 13 bases from J, leaving 21 bases between. The CDR3 covers 15 residues. Per germline, CDR1 MNHNS and CDR2 SASEGT.

This rearrangement joins TRBV3-1 (or the pseudogene TRBV3-2) to TRBJ2-7, with 8 nucleotides matching TRBD1. The CDR3 is 13 amino acids. Germline loops: CDR1 LGHDT, CDR2 YNNKEL (reference sequence). V trimming: 6 bases; J trimming: 6 bases; junction bases outside the gene matches: 7. The CDR3 protein is CASRTTGVGEQYF. The CDR3 bases are TGTGCCAGCAGGACGACAGGGGTCGGCGAGCAGTACTTC.

The chain is built from TRBV30 and TRBJ2-1, with 10 bases identical to TRBD2. CDR3 length: 16 residues. CDR1 and CDR2 from the germline V gene are GTSNPN and SVGIG (reference sequence). With 6 bases clipped from V and 4 bases from J, the junction kept 12 bases outside the gene matches. CDR3 amino acids: CACIPTSGTEYNEQFF. The CDR3 bases are TGTGCCTGTATCCCCACTAGCGGGACCGAATACAATGAGCAGTTCTTC.

In this sample, this clone turned up a few times. The chain has TRBV5-5 and TRBJ2-7; 10 bases line up with TRBD2. The CDR3 length is 15 residues. Per the germline V gene, CDR1 is SGHKS and CDR2 is YYEKEE (reference sequence). The V segment lost 1 base and the J segment 3 bases; nucleotides outside the gene matches: 4. DNA for the CDR3: TGTGCCAGCAGCTTGAGGACTAGCGGTTACTACGAGCAGTACTTC. It encodes CASSLRTSGYYEQYF.

This rearrangement joins TRBV7-3 to TRBJ2-3, with TRBD2 as a possible D gene (5 bases). Germline-derived CDR1 and CDR2 are SGHTA and FQGTGA. This CDR3 has 16 amino acids. V was cut by 5 bases and J by 6 bases, with 21 bases left in between. CDR3 DNA sequence: TGTGCCAGCAGCCGGTCGGCTAGCCGATCTGGTGATACGCAGTATTTT. It encodes CASSRSASRSGDTQYF.

The J gene is TRBJ2-1, the V gene TRBV29-1, with D tentatively TRBD2 (5 bases). The CDR3 is 14 amino acids. With 6 bases removed from V and 0 bases from J, the gap between germline ends came to 12 bases. Germline values: CDR1 SQVTM, CDR2 ANQGSEA. CDR3: CSVDGLLSYNEQFF. In nucleotides, the CDR3 is TGCAGCGTCGACGGACTCCTCTCCTACAATGAGCAGTTCTTC.

Here the CDR3 reads CASNRGPLTEAFF. CDR3 coding DNA: TGTGCCAGTAACAGGGGGCCTCTCACTGAAGCTTTCTTT. The rearrangement joins TRBV6-5 to TRBJ1-1; the match to TRBD1 covers 9 bases. CDR3 length equals 13 residues. Germline CDR1 and CDR2: MNHEY and SVGAGI. V lost 9 bases to trimming and J lost 4 bases; unmatched junction nucleotides: 6.

The rearrangement links TRBV19 to TRBJ1-2, with TRBD1 as a possible D gene (6 bases). Per the germline V gene, CDR1 is LNHDA and CDR2 is SQIVND (reference sequence). The CDR3 covers 16 residues. V was shortened by 1 base and J by 8 bases, with 20 bases between the two germline ends. This CDR3 reads CASSIGQGSDAGGYTF. The CDR3 DNA reads TGTGCCAGTAGTATAGGGCAGGGGTCGGACGCCGGGGGCTACACCTTC.

The chain carries TRBV5-1 and TRBJ1-1; 7 bases agree with TRBD1. V lost 4 bases and J lost 1; bases outside the gene matches: 4. The CDR3 runs to 14 residues. Germline V gene sequence: CDR1 SGHRS, CDR2 YFSETQ. CDR3 DNA sequence: TGCGCCAGCAGCCTTCGGGACAGGAACACTGAAGCTTTCTTT. Translating gives CASSLRDRNTEAFF.

The table lists this clone with a few counts. This sequence joins TRBV29-1 and TRBJ2-1, with D possibly being TRBD2 (5 bases). Germline CDR1 SQVTM, CDR2 ANQGSEA. V was cut by 0 bases and J by 8 bases, with 17 bases left in between. CDR3 length equals 15 residues. CDR3 amino acids: CSVEEASGRSDEQFF. The CDR3 DNA is TGCAGCGTTGAAGAGGCAAGCGGCCGGTCGGATGAGCAGTTCTTC.

This clone has ten or more counts. V gene TRBV6-5 combines with J gene TRBJ2-7; D gene unclear. This CDR3 is 13 amino acids long. The V end lost 6 bases, the J end lost 4 bases, and 13 bases lay between the germline ends. Germline V gene lookup returns CDR1 MNHEY and CDR2 SVGAGI. The DNA for the CDR3 is TGTGCCAGCAGCCGACGAAACAGATACGAGCAGTACTTC. This translates into CASSRRNRYEQYF.

V usage is TRBV10-3 and J usage is TRBJ2-5; TRBD2 aligns across 11 bases. Germline V gene sequence: CDR1 ENHRY, CDR2 SYGVKD. The CDR3 sequence is 15 residues long. Germline trimming cut 7 bases from V and 1 base from J; bases unmatched to any gene: 5. The CDR3 nucleotides read TGTGCCATCAAGCCCGGGACTAGCGGCCAAGAGACCCAGTACTTC. This sequence encodes CAIKPGTSGQETQYF.

This chain links TRBV5-1 with TRBJ1-1; tentatively, D is TRBD1 (5 bases). Germline V gene data show CDR1 as SGHRS and CDR2 as YFSETQ. With 1 base removed from V and 2 bases from J, the gap between germline ends came to 12 bases. The CDR3 totals 15 residues. The DNA of the CDR3 is TGCGCCAGCAGCTTGTTTACAGGAGCTAACACTGAAGCTTTCTTT. It specifies CASSLFTGANTEAFF.

The V gene is TRBV2, the J gene TRBJ1-1; 9 positions match TRBD1. Germline V gene sequence: CDR1 SNHLY, CDR2 FYNNEI. CDR3 length: 15 residues. J lost 5 bases, V lost 6 bases, and 10 bases had no gene match. The CDR3 nucleotides are TGTGCCAGCAGCCGATCGGGACAGGGTAATACTGAAGCTTTCTTT. Protein product: CASSRSGQGNTEAFF.